Following are 8 T cell receptor beta chains from one sample sequenced in a study of naive and memory T cell subsets. Ligated cDNA underwent four rounds of PCR with nested alpha and beta constant region primers and SP2. TCRdb redid the calling of the 5' RACE reads with MiXCR, one entry per CDR3 protein. In the table there are roughly 56,000 distinct CDR3 sequences, under 8.5% of which are singletons. The library had UMIs added by 3' ligation of an oligonucleotide to TCR cDNA. The receptors were gathered from a male donor in good health.

This clonotype has ten or more counts. Here the CDR3 reads CSGNRGVYNEQFF. The CDR3 DNA sequence: TGCAGCGGTAACAGGGGGGTCTACAATGAGCAGTTCTTC. V usage is TRBV29-1 and J usage is TRBJ2-1; 8 bases map to TRBD1. The trim removed 7 bases at V and 3 bases at J, leaving 5 bases unmatched. This CDR3 has 13 residues. Looked up from germline, CDR1 is SQVTM and CDR2 is ANQGSEA.

This clonotype was recorded many times. The chain is built from TRBV6-6 and TRBJ1-4; TRBD1 is a possible D gene (6 bases). The CDR3 runs to 13 residues. The germline CDR1 and CDR2 sequences are MNHNY and SVGAGI (reference sequence). The V end was cut by 0 bases, the J end by 13 bases, with 12 bases between. For the CDR3, the DNA is TGTGCCAGCAGTTACTCTGAGAGGGGGGTACTGTTTTTT. Translation gives CASSYSERGVLFF.

The chain has TRBV5-1 and TRBJ2-3; 7 nucleotides match TRBD2. J was trimmed by 1 base and V by 6 bases; bases with no gene match: 8. Germline V lookup: CDR1 SGHRS, CDR2 YFSETQ. CDR3 length equals 15 residues. The DNA for the CDR3 is TGCGCCAGCACCGTTCAGACTAGCCGCACAGATACGCAGTATTTT. It specifies CASTVQTSRTDTQYF.

The chain joins TRBV20-1 to TRBJ2-7, with D perhaps matching TRBD1 (6 bases). Germline V CDR1 and CDR2: DFQATT, SNEGSKA (reference sequence). The length of the CDR3 is 15 residues. V dropped 5 bases and J dropped 2 bases, with 19 bases sitting between them. The CDR3 loop reads CSAEGIGGVPYEQYF. The CDR3 DNA follows: TGCAGTGCTGAGGGTATAGGGGGAGTACCCTACGAGCAGTACTTC.

This clonotype was picked up many times. The chain uses TRBV27 and TRBJ2-7; D gene unclear. The CDR3 is made up of 13 amino acids. The ends were cut back, 5 bases at V and 1 base at J, with 9 bases in the middle. CDR1 is MNHEY and CDR2 is SMNVEV in the germline V gene (reference sequence). The CDR3 DNA reads TGTGCCAGCAGTCCCTCCCAGTCCTACGAGCAGTACTTC. This encodes CASSPSQSYEQYF.

The chain uses TRBV29-1 and TRBJ2-3, with TRBD2 matching over 13 bases. The CDR3 contains 14 residues. The V gene end was trimmed by 4 bases and the J gene end by 8 bases; junction bases not matched to a gene: 6. Per the germline V gene, CDR1 is SQVTM and CDR2 is ANQGSEA. In DNA form, the CDR3 reads TGCAGCGTTGCTGGACTAGCGGGGGAAGGTACGCAGTATTTT. Protein: CSVAGLAGEGTQYF.

This clonotype was observed a single time. This chain connects TRBV5-4 to TRBJ2-3; 8 nucleotides agree with TRBD1. Trimming removed 4 bases from V and 4 bases from J; junction bases left unmatched: 11. The CDR3 contains 16 residues. CDR1 is SGHNT, CDR2 YYREEE, per germline (reference sequence). CDR3 protein: CASSLDPGQAADTQYF. CDR3 nucleotide sequence: TGTGCCAGCAGCCTGGATCCGGGACAGGCGGCAGATACGCAGTATTTT.

The sample holds many counts of this clonotype. The chain is built from TRBV15 and TRBJ2-1; D is undetermined. The CDR3 has 12 amino acids. Germline V gene lookup returns CDR1 LNHNV and CDR2 YYDKDF (reference sequence). Trimming removed 2 bases from V and 7 bases from J, with 6 bases in between. The CDR3 coding sequence is TGTGCCACCAGCAGACTAGTTAATGAGCAGTTCTTC. Translation: CATSRLVNEQFF. The full variable domain, completed using reference TRBV15 and TRBJ2-1, is DAMVIQNPRYQVTQFGKPVTLSCSQTLNHNVMYWYQQKSSQAPKLLFHYYDKDFNNEADTPDNFQSRRPNTSFCFLDIRSPGLGDTAMYLCATSRLVNEQFFGPGTRLTVL.